Following are 26 T cell receptor beta chains from one sample sequenced in a study of T cell repertoires in cytomegalovirus infection (dated by TCRdb to about 2019). Sequencing was performed on an Illumina HiSeq 1500. TCRdb's own reprocessing of the public reads used fastp at Q25 and MiXCR and kept productive beta chains. CDR3 protein duplicates are merged, each entry listing the most common genes and DNA. Across this sample there are 650,000 to 850,000 distinct CDR3 sequences, with just under 30% seen only once. The ten most abundant clones make up about an eighth of the sample. What this sample's treatment or condition label stands for: in vitro stimulation with specific CMV peptide epitopes to enrich CMV-specific T cells. These receptors' targets are unknown. The source was cultured CD8+ T cells from PBMCs, collected from culture after CMV antigen stimulation. The origin of the receptors is a human donor in good health (CMV status not recorded). Some clones in this sample may be carry-over from other donors' samples.

The CDR3 sequence is CASSSSRRTTDTQYF. DNA for the CDR3: TGTGCCAGCAGTTCCTCCCGTAGGACCACAGATACGCAGTATTTT. The chain links TRBV12-3 or TRBV12-4 to TRBJ2-3; D is uncertain. V lost 4 bases, J lost 2 bases, and 13 bases lay in between. CDR3 size: 15 residues.

This clonotype was detected ten times or more. The chain couples TRBV7-2 to TRBJ1-1; 10 bases agree with TRBD1. The J segment lost 4 bases and the V segment lost 2 bases, leaving 4 bases of the junction unmatched. Germline CDR1 is SGHTA and CDR2 is FQGNSA. The CDR3 length is 15 residues. This CDR3 reads CASSLNGQGVTEAFF. The CDR3 DNA reads as TGTGCCAGCAGCTTAAATGGACAGGGGGTCACTGAAGCTTTCTTT.

This chain joins TRBV6-8 and TRBJ2-3; no firm D call. The germline gives CDR1 MNHGY, CDR2 SAAAGT. The CDR3 runs 13 residues. Deletions cut 0 bases from V and 6 bases from J, with 7 bases between. The DNA for the CDR3 is TGTGCCAGCAGTTACTCCCTGCTGGATACGCAGTATTTT. Its protein is CASSYSLLDTQYF.

The chain uses TRBV12-3 or TRBV12-4 and TRBJ2-2, with 9 positions matching TRBD1. The CDR3 is 16 residues long. The V gene end was trimmed by 5 bases and the J gene end by 5 bases; junction bases not matched to a gene: 9. In DNA form, the CDR3 reads TGTGCCAGCAGTCATCCGGGACAGGGTTCGACCGGGGAGCTGTTTTTT. Its translation is CASSHPGQGSTGELFF.

The chain combines TRBV7-2 with TRBJ2-1; maybe TRBD2 (5 bases). This CDR3 has 15 amino acids. The V and J ends lost 3 bases and 8 bases respectively, with 17 bases between them. Germline V gene data show CDR1 as SGHTA and CDR2 as FQGNSA. The CDR3 DNA follows: TGTGCCAGCAGCTTCGGTAGAAGGCTAGCCGATGAGCAGTTCTTC. Its protein is CASSFGRRLADEQFF.

This clonotype was observed many times. This chain links TRBV6-1 with TRBJ1-5; D not resolved. This CDR3 region has 15 residues. Germline CDR1 reads MNHNS; CDR2 reads SASEGT. Trimming removed 1 base at V and 3 bases at J, with 10 bases between. The CDR3, as DNA: TGTGCCAGCAGTGAAGTCGACGGAGACAATCAGCCCCAGCATTTT. It yields the protein CASSEVDGDNQPQHF.

The V call is TRBV28, the J call TRBJ1-6, with a weak D call TRBD1 (5 bases). Germline CDR1 reads MDHEN; CDR2 reads SYDVKM. The V gene lost 4 bases and the J gene lost 5 bases, with 12 bases spanning the gap. The CDR3 is 15 amino acids. CDR3 region: CASSSGTVNNSPLHF. CDR3 nucleotide sequence: TGTGCCAGCAGTTCAGGGACCGTGAATAATTCACCCCTCCACTTT.

The V and J genes are TRBV7-6 and TRBJ2-1; TRBD2 agrees at 12 bases. Germline V gene lookup returns CDR1 SGHVS and CDR2 FNYEAQ. The ends lost 3 bases at V and 1 base at J; junction bases unmatched: 1. This CDR3 comprises 16 residues. DNA for the CDR3: TGTGCCAGCAGCTTTACTAGCGGGGGGTCCTACAATGAGCAGTTCTTC. Its protein is CASSFTSGGSYNEQFF. Filled out from reference TRBV7-6 and TRBJ2-1, the complete variable domain reads GAGVSQSPRYKVTKRGQDVALRCDPISGHVSLYWYRQALGQGPEFLTYFNYEAQQDKSGLPNDRFSAERPEGSISTLTIQRTEQRDSAMYRCASSFTSGGSYNEQFFGPGTRLTVL.

A few counts support this clonotype. J is TRBJ2-3 and V is TRBV6-2 or TRBV6-3; D unresolved. V was cut by 0 bases and J by 0 bases, with 22 bases left in between. Looked up from germline, CDR1 is MNHEY and CDR2 is SVGEGT. The CDR3 is 20 residues long. The CDR3 sequence is CASSYSEVFRDLQSTDTQYF. In DNA form, the CDR3 reads TGTGCCAGCAGTTACTCGGAAGTTTTTAGGGATCTCCAAAGCACAGATACGCAGTATTTT.

The V gene is TRBV6-1, the J gene TRBJ2-2, with TRBD2 matching over 7 bases. The CDR3 consists of 16 residues. Germline CDR1 MNHNS, CDR2 SASEGT. J was trimmed by 0 bases and V by 7 bases; bases with no gene match: 8. The chain's CDR3 is CASTPWEGANTGELFF. The CDR3 DNA is TGTGCCAGCACCCCGTGGGAGGGCGCGAACACCGGGGAGCTGTTTTTT.

The table lists this clonotype with a count of one. The chain couples TRBV4-1 to TRBJ2-2; D not resolved. Germline loops: CDR1 MGHRA, CDR2 YSYEKL. The CDR3 has 16 amino acids. Trimming pared 0 bases from V and 8 bases from J, leaving 16 bases between. The CDR3 DNA sequence: TGCGCCAGCAGCCAAGAGGGAATACAGCGTTCGGGGGAGCTGTTTTTT. Translated, it gives CASSQEGIQRSGELFF.

The chain has TRBV27 and TRBJ1-1; D remains unclear. The CDR3 loop spans 14 amino acids. Germline-derived CDR1 and CDR2 are MNHEY and SMNVEV (reference sequence). Trimming took 8 bases from V and 1 from J, leaving 14 bases between them. The CDR3 DNA follows: TGTGCCAGCCGACGTCCAGGAGAGAACACTGAAGCTTTCTTT. Residues: CASRRPGENTEAFF.

The chain couples TRBV3-1 to TRBJ2-1; D remains unclear. From germline, CDR1 is LGHDT and CDR2 YNNKEL (reference sequence). Trimming stripped 0 bases from V and 15 bases from J, with 15 bases between. This CDR3 is 13 amino acids long. The CDR3 is CASSQDPPRSPFF. CDR3 in DNA: TGTGCCAGCAGCCAAGATCCACCCCGGTCGCCGTTCTTC.

CDR3 sequence reads: CAISDGQVYQETQYF. The DNA for the CDR3 is TGTGCCATCAGTGACGGTCAGGTTTACCAAGAGACCCAGTACTTC. This chain connects TRBV10-3 to TRBJ2-5; unclear D gene. Germline V CDR1 and CDR2: ENHRY, SYGVKD. V shed 3 bases and J shed 0 bases, with 11 bases lying between them. The CDR3 is 15 residues long.

This chain connects TRBV2 to TRBJ2-1; 13 positions agree with TRBD2. This CDR3 is 18 amino acids long. CDR1 and CDR2 from the germline V gene are SNHLY and FYNNEI. After removal of 5 bases from V and 5 bases from J, the junction contained 12 bases not matched to a gene. DNA for the CDR3: TGTGCCAGCAGTTCCGGGACTAGCGGGGCCAGAGGCCACAATGAGCAGTTCTTC. It is translated as CASSSGTSGARGHNEQFF.

This clonotype was seen many times. The chain has TRBV7-6 and TRBJ2-5; either TRBD1 or TRBD2 may supply D (5 bases each). Per the germline V gene, CDR1 is SGHVS and CDR2 is FNYEAQ. The V and J ends lost 2 bases and 5 bases respectively, with 9 bases between them. This CDR3 is 13 amino acids long. CDR3 nucleotides: TGTGCCAGCAGCTTAACGGGGCCCGAGACCCAGTACTTC. Encoded protein: CASSLTGPETQYF.

This clonotype has more than one count but fewer than ten. V is TRBV6-8 and J is TRBJ1-2; no definite D call. Trimming took off 0 bases at V and 6 bases at J, with 14 bases between the two ends. This CDR3 comprises 15 residues. The germline CDR1 and CDR2 sequences are MNHGY and SAAAGT. For the CDR3, the DNA is TGTGCCAGCAGTTACTCGACACCGCCCTGGGATGGCTACACCTTC. It encodes CASSYSTPPWDGYTF.

This chain connects TRBV6-5 to TRBJ2-1; TRBD1 aligns across 8 bases. Germline CDR1 is MNHEY and CDR2 is SVGAGI. The ends lost 6 bases at V and 2 bases at J; junction bases unmatched: 12. The CDR3 sequence is 17 residues long. DNA for the CDR3: TGTGCCAGCAGCAAAAAGGGGGACAGGTACACCTACAATGAGCAGTTCTTC. Its translation: CASSKKGDRYTYNEQFF.

This clonotype was detected many times. The V gene is TRBV28, the J gene TRBJ1-1; D not certain. From germline, CDR1 is MDHEN and CDR2 SYDVKM. V lost 4 bases and J lost 1, with 4 bases in between. This CDR3 is 12 amino acids long. The CDR3 DNA is TGTGCCAGCAGTTGGCGGAACACTGAAGCTTTCTTT. This gives the protein CASSWRNTEAFF.

The chain is built from TRBV6-5 and TRBJ2-7, with a weak D call TRBD1 (7 bases). The V end lost 4 bases, the J end lost 6 bases, and 13 bases lay between the germline ends. Germline-derived CDR1 and CDR2 are MNHEY and SVGAGI. CDR3 length: 13 amino acids. Here the CDR3 DNA reads TGTGCCAGCAGTTGGTACAGGGGAGGCGAGCAGTACGTC. The encoded protein is CASSWYRGGEQYV.

The chain has TRBV7-9 and TRBJ2-3; TRBD2 matches at 8 bases. Germline loops: CDR1 SEHNR, CDR2 FQNEAQ (reference sequence). The CDR3 has 16 residues. V lost 5 bases to trimming and J lost 6 bases; unmatched junction nucleotides: 13. The CDR3 reads CASSEMPGTRGDTQYF. The CDR3 region has the DNA TGTGCCAGCAGCGAGATGCCGGGGACTAGGGGGGATACGCAGTATTTT.

This clonotype turned up a few times. The V gene is TRBV6-6, the J gene TRBJ2-3, with D unresolved. Trimming stripped 4 bases from V and 5 bases from J, with 7 bases between. Germline CDR1 and CDR2: MNHNY and SVGAGI (reference sequence). The CDR3 contains 12 residues. The CDR3 is CASSSPVDTQYF. The CDR3 bases are TGTGCCAGCAGTTCGCCCGTAGATACGCAGTATTTT.

The chain employs TRBV27 and TRBJ1-5; possible D gene TRBD1, 6 bases. Germline CDR1 and CDR2: MNHEY and SMNVEV (reference sequence). This CDR3 is 13 amino acids long. V was shortened by 8 bases and J by 5 bases, with 13 bases between the two germline ends. The CDR3 protein is CASATGAHQPQHF. DNA of the CDR3: TGTGCCAGCGCGACGGGGGCCCATCAGCCCCAGCATTTT.

J is TRBJ1-5 and V is TRBV6-5; D remains ambiguous. The V and J ends lost 5 bases and 1 base respectively, with 6 bases between them. From germline, CDR1 is MNHEY and CDR2 SVGAGI. The CDR3 has 13 amino acids. This CDR3 reads CASSEQSNQPQHF. CDR3 DNA sequence: TGTGCCAGCAGTGAACAAAGCAATCAGCCCCAGCATTTT.

This rearrangement joins TRBV14 to TRBJ1-1; TRBD1 matches at 8 bases. The CDR3 loop spans 13 amino acids. The junction had 1 base not matched to a gene; V was cut back by 6 bases and J by 1 base. CDR1 and CDR2 from the germline V gene are SGHDN and FVKESK. CDR3: CASRDRENTEAFF. In nucleotides, the CDR3 is TGTGCCAGCAGGGACAGGGAGAACACTGAAGCTTTCTTT.

The chain combines TRBV5-6 with TRBJ1-1; D gene ambiguous. Trimming removed 0 bases from V and 6 bases from J, with 15 bases in between. The CDR3 covers 15 residues. Germline V lookup: CDR1 SGHDT, CDR2 YYEEEE. In DNA, the CDR3 is TGTGCCAGCAGCTTGGGGTGGGGAGGCCTTCCTGAAGCTTTCTTT. Translated, it gives CASSLGWGGLPEAFF.